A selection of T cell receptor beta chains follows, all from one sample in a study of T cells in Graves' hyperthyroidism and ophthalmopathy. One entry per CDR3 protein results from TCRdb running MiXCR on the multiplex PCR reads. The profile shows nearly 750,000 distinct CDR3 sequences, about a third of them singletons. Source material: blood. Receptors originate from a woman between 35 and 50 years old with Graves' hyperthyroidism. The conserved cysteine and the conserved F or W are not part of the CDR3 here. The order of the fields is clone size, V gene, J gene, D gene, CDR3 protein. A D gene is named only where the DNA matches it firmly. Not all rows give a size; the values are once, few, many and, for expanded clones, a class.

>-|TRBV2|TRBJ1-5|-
ASRAQTSNQPQH
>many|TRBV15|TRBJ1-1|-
ATSPPGGGNTEAF
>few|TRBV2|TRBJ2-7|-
ASGTYYYEQY
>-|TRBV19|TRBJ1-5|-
AGSKVGKGQPQH
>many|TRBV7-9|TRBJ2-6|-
ATPFEGSGANVLT
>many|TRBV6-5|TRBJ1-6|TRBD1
ASSGTGYSPLH
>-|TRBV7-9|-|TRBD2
ASTSGSGDEQF
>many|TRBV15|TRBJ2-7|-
ATSRLQGEQY
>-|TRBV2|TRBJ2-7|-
ASRAAMEQY
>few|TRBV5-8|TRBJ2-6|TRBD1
ASSLVGQGVSGANVLT
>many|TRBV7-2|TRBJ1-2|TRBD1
ASSLGQVVYGYT
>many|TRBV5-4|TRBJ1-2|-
ASSLPPRSGYT
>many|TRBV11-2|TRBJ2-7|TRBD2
ASGQRESHEQY
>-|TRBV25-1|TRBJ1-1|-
ASSLRDFEAF
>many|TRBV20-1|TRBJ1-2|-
SARLTEGVPVVGYT
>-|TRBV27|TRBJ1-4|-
ASSRKGDGDEKLF
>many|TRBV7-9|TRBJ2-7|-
ASSGSSGGNEQY
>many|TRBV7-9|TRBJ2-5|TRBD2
ASSLAGLAEETQY
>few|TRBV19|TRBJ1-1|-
ASSTQTGSWTEAF
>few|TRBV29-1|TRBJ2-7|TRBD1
SVGQAEQY
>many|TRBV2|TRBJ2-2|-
ASKVGVNTGELF
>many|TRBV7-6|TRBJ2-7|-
ASSLGTETYEQY
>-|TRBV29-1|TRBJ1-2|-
SLASGPNYGYT
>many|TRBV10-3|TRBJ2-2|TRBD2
AAMTSGSAGELF
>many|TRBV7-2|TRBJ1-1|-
ASSYPTPEAF
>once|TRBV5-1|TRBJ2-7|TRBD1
ASSLEGQGHDEQY
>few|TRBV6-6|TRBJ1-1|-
ASSYLRVSSTEAF
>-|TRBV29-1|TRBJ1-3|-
SVPVTSGNTIY
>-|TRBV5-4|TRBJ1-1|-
ASSFSGRGANTEAF
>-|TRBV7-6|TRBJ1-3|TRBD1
ASSFGQGTGNTIY
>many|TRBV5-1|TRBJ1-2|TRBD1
ASSLTGEYGYT
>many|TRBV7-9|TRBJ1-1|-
ASSDLYSEAF
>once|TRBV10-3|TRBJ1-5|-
AISNEQGFDQPQH
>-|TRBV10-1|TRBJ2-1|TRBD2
ASSESPLSGRAGNEQF
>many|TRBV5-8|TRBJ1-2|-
ASSLWHGYT
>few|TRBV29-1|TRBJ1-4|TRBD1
SGGGGLGQGEEKLF
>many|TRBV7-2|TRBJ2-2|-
ASSLAGKGTGELF
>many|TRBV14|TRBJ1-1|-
ASSHPRGAEAF
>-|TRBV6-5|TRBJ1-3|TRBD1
ASSYRDSSSGNTIY
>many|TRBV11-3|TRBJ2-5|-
ASSYRTREETQY
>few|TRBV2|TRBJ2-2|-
ASTQGPGELF
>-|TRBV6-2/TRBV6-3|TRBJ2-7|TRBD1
ASSTRTQGAQGKYEQY
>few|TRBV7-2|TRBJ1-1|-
ASSRKLSQSNTEAF
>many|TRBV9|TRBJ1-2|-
ASSASTGQAHYGYT